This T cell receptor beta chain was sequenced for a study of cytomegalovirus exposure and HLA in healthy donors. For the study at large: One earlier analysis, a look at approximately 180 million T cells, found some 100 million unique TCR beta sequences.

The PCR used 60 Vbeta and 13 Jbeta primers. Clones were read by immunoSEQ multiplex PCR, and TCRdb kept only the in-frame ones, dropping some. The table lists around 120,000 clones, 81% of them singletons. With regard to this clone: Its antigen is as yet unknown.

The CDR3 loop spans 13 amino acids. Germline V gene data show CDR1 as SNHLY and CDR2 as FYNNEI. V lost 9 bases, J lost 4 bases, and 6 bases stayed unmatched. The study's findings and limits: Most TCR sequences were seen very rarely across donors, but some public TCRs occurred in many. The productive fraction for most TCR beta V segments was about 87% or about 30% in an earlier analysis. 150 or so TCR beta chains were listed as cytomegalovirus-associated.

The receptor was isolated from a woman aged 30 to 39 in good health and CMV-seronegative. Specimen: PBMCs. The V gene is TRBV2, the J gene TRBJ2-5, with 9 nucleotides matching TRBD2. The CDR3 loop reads CASGGGRGETQYF. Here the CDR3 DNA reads TGTGCCAGTGGGGGCGGGAGGGGAGAGACCCAGTACTTC. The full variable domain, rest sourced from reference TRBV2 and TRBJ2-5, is EPEVTQTPSHQVTQMGQEVILRCVPISNHLYFYWYRQILGQKVEFLVSFYNNEISEKSEIFDDQFSVERPDGSNFTLKIRSTKLEDSAMYFCASGGGRGETQYFGPGTRLLVL.